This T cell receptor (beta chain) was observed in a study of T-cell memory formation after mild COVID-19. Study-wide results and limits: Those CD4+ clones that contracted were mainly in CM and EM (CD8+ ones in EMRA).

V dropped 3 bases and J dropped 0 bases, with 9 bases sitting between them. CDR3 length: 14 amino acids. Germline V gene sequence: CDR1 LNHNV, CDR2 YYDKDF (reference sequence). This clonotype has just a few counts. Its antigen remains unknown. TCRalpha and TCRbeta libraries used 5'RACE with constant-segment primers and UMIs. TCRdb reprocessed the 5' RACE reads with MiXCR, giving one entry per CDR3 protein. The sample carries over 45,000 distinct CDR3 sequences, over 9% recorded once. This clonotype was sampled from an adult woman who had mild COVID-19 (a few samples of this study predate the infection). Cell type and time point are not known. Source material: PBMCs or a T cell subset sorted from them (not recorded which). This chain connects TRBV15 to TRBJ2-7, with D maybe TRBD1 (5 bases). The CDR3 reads CATSRTEVSYEQYF. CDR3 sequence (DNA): TGTGCCACCAGCAGGACAGAGGTCTCCTACGAGCAGTACTTC.